This TCR beta chain was sequenced during a study of T cells of healthy individuals. Germline V lookup: CDR1 MNHEY, CDR2 SVGEGT. The ends were cut back, 0 bases at V and 7 bases at J, with 6 bases in the middle. The CDR3 contains 12 residues. TCRdb analysed the 5' RACE reads with MiXCR anew, one entry per CDR3 protein. The sample shows tens of thousands of distinct CDR3 sequences, approximately 4.8% of them seen only once. The receptor was derived from a female donor in good health. This sequence joins TRBV6-2 or TRBV6-3 and TRBJ2-5; D unclear. The CDR3 loop reads CASSYSSATQYF. The CDR3 DNA reads TGTGCCAGCAGTTACTCCTCGGCGACCCAGTACTTC.